This passage covers 20 T cell receptor beta chains from one sample sequenced in a study of shared clonotypes between healthy human individuals. Here immunoSEQ multiplex PCR was the method, and the copy in TCRdb shows in-frame clones only, minus some. The table includes 2 million to 3 million clones, 93% detected once. What was sequenced was naive CD4+ T cells from PBMCs. Subset given: CD45RA+ positively selected. These receptor sequences come from a man aged 18 to 35 in good health. Some clones in this sample may be carry-over from other donors' samples.

In this sample, this clone turned up a few times. V is TRBV30 and J is TRBJ1-1; D is unresolved. The germline V and J ends were trimmed by 0 bases and 1 base, with 6 bases remaining between them. Germline V CDR1 and CDR2: GTSNPN, SVGIG (reference sequence). The CDR3 consists of 13 residues. The CDR3, as DNA: TGTGCCTGGAGTGTTATAGGGAACACTGAAGCTTTCTTT. It encodes CAWSVIGNTEAFF.

The V call is TRBV11-2, the J call TRBJ2-1; 7 bases align to TRBD2. After removal of 1 base from V and 6 bases from J, the junction contained 6 bases not matched to a gene. This CDR3 contains 15 residues. The germline gives CDR1 SGHAT, CDR2 FQNNGV. CDR3 region: CASSLGRLALNEQFF. The CDR3 region has the DNA TGTGCCAGCAGCTTAGGTAGACTAGCTCTCAATGAGCAGTTCTTC.

The V call is TRBV12-5, the J call TRBJ2-1; D unclear. V lost 0 bases, J lost 10 bases, and 4 bases lay in between. The CDR3 has 11 residues. CDR1 LGHNT and CDR2 FRNRAP come from the germline V gene. CDR3 amino acids: CASGLVHEQFF. In DNA, the CDR3 is TGTGCTAGTGGTTTGGTACACGAGCAGTTCTTC.

The rearrangement links TRBV14 to TRBJ2-7, with 8 bases that match TRBD1. The germline CDR1 and CDR2 sequences are SGHDN and FVKESK. This CDR3 has 18 amino acids. J was trimmed by 2 bases and V by 0 bases; bases with no gene match: 12. In DNA, the CDR3 is TGTGCCAGCAGCCAAGATTTCACCGGACAGGGCAATCCCTACGAGCAGTACTTC. Translating gives CASSQDFTGQGNPYEQYF.

The chain employs TRBV5-5 and TRBJ2-7, with TRBD1 identical over 10 bases. Trimming at V came to 4 bases and at J to 4 bases, leaving 8 bases not matched to a gene. Germline V lookup: CDR1 SGHKS, CDR2 YYEKEE (reference sequence). The CDR3 spans 15 residues. The CDR3 is CASSIAGQGFYEQYF. The CDR3 DNA is TGTGCCAGCAGCATCGCGGGACAGGGGTTTTACGAGCAGTACTTC.

The J gene is TRBJ2-3, the V gene TRBV5-1, with 8 bases fitting TRBD1. Germline V gives CDR1 SGHRS, CDR2 YFSETQ. This CDR3 is 16 amino acids long. V shed 0 bases and J 4 bases; nucleotides not matched to a gene: 7. In DNA form, the CDR3 reads TGCGCCAGCAGCTTGGCCGGGACAGGTTATTCAGATACGCAGTATTTT. Translation: CASSLAGTGYSDTQYF. Complete variable domain (other parts from reference TRBV5-1 and TRBJ2-3): KAGVTQTPRYLIKTRGQQVTLSCSPISGHRSVSWYQQTPGQGLQFLFEYFSETQRNKGNFPGRFSGRQFSNSRSEMNVSTLELGDSALYLCASSLAGTGYSDTQYFGPGTRLTVL.

V is TRBV5-5 and J is TRBJ2-1; 7 positions match TRBD2. The CDR3 extends over 15 amino acids. Losses at the gene ends were 3 bases for V and 2 bases for J; bases not matched to a gene: 5. Germline V gene lookup returns CDR1 SGHKS and CDR2 YYEKEE (reference sequence). The chain's CDR3 is CASSSGLDAYNEQFF. CDR3 coding DNA: TGTGCCAGCAGCTCTGGACTAGACGCCTACAATGAGCAGTTCTTC.

This sequence joins TRBV13 and TRBJ2-5, with TRBD2 identical over 8 bases. V lost 5 bases, J lost 5 bases, and 13 bases stayed unmatched. The germline gives CDR1 PRHDT, CDR2 FYEKMQ (reference sequence). CDR3 length equals 16 residues. This CDR3 reads CASSPPPGGGLETQYF. The CDR3 DNA follows: TGTGCCAGCAGCCCGCCCCCCGGGGGGGGGCTCGAGACCCAGTACTTC.

This chain uses TRBV27 with TRBJ1-5, with no clear D. CDR3 length: 13 residues. Per germline, CDR1 MNHEY and CDR2 SMNVEV (reference sequence). V was cut by 2 bases and J by 5 bases, with 7 bases left in between. The CDR3 here is CASSLVVDQPQHF. CDR3 in DNA: TGTGCCAGCAGTTTAGTTGTGGATCAGCCCCAGCATTTT.

Of note for this clone: The sample contains more than one DNA sequence encoding this CDR3. This rearrangement joins TRBV5-1 to TRBJ2-2, with TRBD1 identical over 9 bases. Germline CDR1 reads SGHRS; CDR2 reads YFSETQ. The CDR3 loop spans 15 amino acids. Losses at the gene ends were 4 bases for V and 1 base for J; bases not matched to a gene: 2. Written as DNA, the CDR3 is TGCGCCAGCAGCCTGGACAGGGGGAACACCGGGGAGCTGTTTTTT. Protein: CASSLDRGNTGELFF.

The chain joins TRBV28 to TRBJ2-7, with 7 bases aligning to TRBD1. This CDR3 has 14 residues. Looked up from germline, CDR1 is MDHEN and CDR2 is SYDVKM. V shed 6 bases and J 0 bases; nucleotides not matched to a gene: 5. The CDR3 DNA reads TGTGCCAGCAGGGACAGGTCGAGCTCCTACGAGCAGTACTTC. Translated, it gives CASRDRSSSYEQYF.

V and J are TRBV14 and TRBJ1-1, with TRBD1 identical over 7 bases. The V segment lost 2 bases and the J segment 5 bases; nucleotides outside the gene matches: 5. CDR1 is SGHDN and CDR2 is FVKESK in the germline V gene. The CDR3 loop spans 14 amino acids. The CDR3 coding sequence is TGTGCCAGCAGCCAAAGCAGGGGGTATACTGAAGCTTTCTTT. Protein sequence: CASSQSRGYTEAFF.

This sequence joins TRBV6-1 and TRBJ2-3, with 8 bases fitting TRBD1. Losses at the gene ends were 5 bases for V and 5 bases for J; bases not matched to a gene: 9. Germline V CDR1 and CDR2: MNHNS, SASEGT. This CDR3 contains 15 residues. CDR3 loop: CASSFRTGIGDTQYF. For the CDR3, the DNA is TGTGCCAGCAGTTTCCGGACAGGGATCGGAGATACGCAGTATTTT.

The chain recombines TRBV7-6 with TRBJ2-1; D gene ambiguous. This CDR3 has 16 residues. V lost 5 bases and J 6 bases, leaving 20 bases between the germline ends. Germline V gene sequence: CDR1 SGHVS, CDR2 FNYEAQ. CDR3 region: CASSPQSVAGRNEQFF. For the CDR3, the DNA is TGTGCCAGCAGCCCCCAGTCGGTGGCAGGCCGCAATGAGCAGTTCTTC.

The chain employs TRBV5-1 and TRBJ1-3, with D hard to call. The CDR3 spans 15 residues. Trimming shortened V by 0 bases and J by 2 bases, and 9 bases separated the two germline ends. Per the germline V gene, CDR1 is SGHRS and CDR2 is YFSETQ. CDR3: CASSLAWTAGNTIYF. The CDR3 nucleotides read TGCGCCAGCAGCTTGGCCTGGACGGCTGGAAACACCATATATTTT. Full variable domain (outside the CDR3, taken from reference TRBV5-1 and TRBJ1-3): KAGVTQTPRYLIKTRGQQVTLSCSPISGHRSVSWYQQTPGQGLQFLFEYFSETQRNKGNFPGRFSGRQFSNSRSEMNVSTLELGDSALYLCASSLAWTAGNTIYFGEGSWLTVV.

V and J are TRBV6-6 and TRBJ1-5; D might be TRBD1 (5 bases). This CDR3 is 14 amino acids long. Germline V lookup: CDR1 MNHNY, CDR2 SVGAGI (reference sequence). V gave up 7 bases and J gave up 9 bases, with 19 bases separating them. CDR3 bases: TGTGCCAGCAACCGGGACGGCCCCTGGGTGCCCCAGCATTTT. Encoded protein: CASNRDGPWVPQHF.

CDR3 protein: CATSTRGDEQFF. As DNA, the CDR3 is TGTGCCACCAGCACCAGGGGAGATGAGCAGTTCTTC. The gene calls are TRBV15 and TRBJ2-1, with a possible D match to TRBD1 (6 bases). This CDR3 contains 12 residues. Looked up from germline, CDR1 is LNHNV and CDR2 is YYDKDF (reference sequence). Trimming shortened V by 4 bases and J by 8 bases, and 9 bases separated the two germline ends.

The chain recombines TRBV18 with TRBJ2-7; 8 bases line up with TRBD1. Germline assignment: CDR1 KGHSH and CDR2 LQKENI. The V segment lost 3 bases and the J segment 1 base; nucleotides outside the gene matches: 5. This CDR3 contains 15 residues. The DNA of the CDR3 is TGTGCCAGCTCACCCCAGGGGGCAACATCCTACGAGCAGTACTTC. Translated, it gives CASSPQGATSYEQYF.

This rearrangement joins TRBV4-3 to TRBJ1-3; TRBD1 might be the D (5 bases). There are 17 residues in the CDR3. V was clipped by 2 bases and J by 0 bases, with 14 bases between them. Germline V gives CDR1 LGHNA, CDR2 YSLEER. The CDR3: CASSQNRRGISGNTIYF. In DNA, the CDR3 is TGCGCCAGCAGCCAAAACAGGAGAGGGATCTCTGGAAACACCATATATTTT.

In the case of this clone: The DNA is left out, because the CDR3 cannot be placed on it with certainty; the CDR3 is given as TCRdb lists it. This chain connects TRBV21-1 to TRBJ1-1; TRBD1 reflects the table's D call only, with no check against the DNA. TRBV21-1 is a documented pseudogene. The CDR3 sequence runs 19 residues, both termini included. CDR3 in amino acids: CASSNVGQGARVMNTEAFF.